This T cell receptor beta chain was observed in a study of molecular identifiers for immune sequencing clone quantification listed by TCRdb under 2018. Context from the whole study: In a replicate experiment, RNA from 20,000 or 100,000 naive CD8 T cells was split into five aliquots, four of which were sequenced. This methods study benchmarked molecular-identifier clustering-based TCR repertoire sequencing (MIDCIRS) and TCR RNA copy counting, using CD8 T cells to do so.

Libraries of naive CD8 T cells were built from approximately 20,000 to 980,000 sorted cells, with 10%, 30% or 50% of the purified RNA used. Naive CD8 T cells were FACS-sorted as CD8+CD4-CCR7+CD45RA+ on a BD FACSAria II into RLT Plus buffer. Roughly nine TCR copies' worth of Jurkat RNA were spiked into 20,000-1,000,000 naive CD8 T cell samples to test detection sensitivity. CD8 T cells were enriched using RosetteSep CD8+ T Cell Enrichment Cocktail and Ficoll-Paque, and the enriched cells then underwent ACK red cell lysis. Based on the germline V gene, the CDR1 and CDR2 sequences are SGDLS and YYNGEE. From the cysteine through the phenylalanine, the CDR3 covers 18 amino acids. The sequence is cut down to CDR3 DNA, 54 bases in frame from base 1. Trimming costs V 3 bases and J 5 bases, and their ends lie 24 bases apart. There are many counts of this clonotype. The clone's antigen remains unknown. No much larger clone exists at a distance of one base, and base qualities are not known.

Findings and caveats that apply to the study as a whole: Identical TCR molecules sharing a barcode could cause highly expanded clone sizes to be underestimated. Naive libraries contained spiked-in Jurkat TCR RNA (roughly 10 copies' worth), which is not part of the donor repertoire. About three recovered TCR RNA copies per cell were obtained by modeling, versus about ten by digital PCR, implying a capture efficiency of about 30%. Clones above 20 RNA copies held over 99% of molecules in CMV-specific effector cells but under 1% in naive cells. A single cell's worth of spiked-in Jurkat TCR RNA was reported detectable even among under 1.3 million naive CD8 T cells. Without barcode sub-clustering, chimeric consensus sequences inflated TCR diversity; chimeras reached as high as 47%.

Receptors were amplified or captured by PCR. The data were produced on an Illumina HiSeq 4000. Bulk TCR libraries were prepared as previously described, using TCR primers listed in Table S5. The Qiagen AllPrep DNA/RNA kit was used to purify total RNA. Before any analysis, reads coming from multiple sequencing runs of the same library were combined into one pool. As for the authors' bioinformatics: Reads were retained only if an exact TCR constant sequence was present, and the retained reads were trimmed to 150 nt and grouped according to their 12-nt molecular barcodes. Reads in each barcode group were sub-clustered using a 15% Levenshtein threshold, and a quality-weighted consensus sequence was built for each RNA molecule. Non-functional sequences were discarded, and so were lower-count sequences lying one edit away from another sequence. Based on a fit of two negative binomial distributions, barcode sub-clusters having less than 20% of the maximum read count were discarded. TCRdb handled the public reads itself, with Q25 trimming in fastp and clone calling in MiXCR, and kept productive beta chains. All rows with the same CDR3 protein become a single entry with the most common DNA and genes. V and J calls and clone size were set by TCRdb, not the authors. Recorded for this sample are under 650,000 distinct CDR3 sequences; less than 20% of them occurred a single time. Roughly 0.9% of the sample goes to the ten largest clones.

What was sequenced was naive CD8+ T cells from blood, with Jurkat cell RNA spiked in. The cell subset or site label of this sample denotes: FACS-sorted CD8+CD4-CCR7+CD45RA+ naive T cells. The clonotype originates from a human donor in good health. Some libraries in this study had Jurkat cell RNA spiked in. Rearrangement joined TRBV9 to TRBJ2-1; possibly the D gene is TRBD2, per 6 matching bases. The CDR3 protein sequence reads: CASSDPSRRALEDNEQFF. The sequenced DNA: TGTGCCAGCAGCGACCCTTCACGGAGGGCCTTGGAAGACAATGAGCAGTTCTTC.